Following are 12 T cell receptor beta chains from one sample sequenced in a study of T cell therapy product for transplant patients. The data were produced by immunoSEQ multiplex PCR, yet TCRdb's version contains in-frame clones alone and is incomplete. In the table there are 250 to 350 clones, approximately 61% of which are singletons. These receptors' antigens are unknown. Here the label signifies: CMVpp65/IE-1-reactive T cells enriched by IFNgamma capture and expanded in vitro. Overlapping CMV pp65 and IE-1 peptide pools, each at 0.5 to 0.55 ug/ml, stimulated the PBMCs for more than 5 hours. After CMV stimulation, cells secreting IFNgamma were enriched by positive selection. For around 19 days, enriched IFNgamma+ cells were expanded with irradiated autologous feeders and either IL-7/IL-15 or IL-2. The sequencing sample was made of a sorted cell population cultured from PBMCs. Receptor source: an adult in good health.

This chain connects TRBV7-9 to TRBJ2-6, with D tentatively TRBD1 (5 bases). The CDR3 has 18 amino acids. V lost 4 bases, J lost 5 bases, and 21 bases lay in between. Per germline, CDR1 SEHNR and CDR2 FQNEAQ (reference sequence). CDR3 sequence reads: CASSYLVYHDSRANVLTF. DNA of the CDR3: TGTGCCAGCAGCTATCTGGTATACCATGACAGTCGGGCCAACGTCCTGACTTTC.

V is TRBV4-1 and J is TRBJ1-5; 10 nucleotides agree with TRBD1. Per germline, CDR1 MGHRA and CDR2 YSYEKL. This CDR3 is 16 amino acids long. The V gene end was trimmed by 0 bases and the J gene end by 5 bases; junction bases not matched to a gene: 4. In DNA, the CDR3 is TGCGCCAGCAGCCAAGAGGGGACAGGGGAGTATCAGCCCCAGCATTTT. Translated, it gives CASSQEGTGEYQPQHF.

This clone turned up a few times. V and J are TRBV2 and TRBJ2-5; D possibly corresponds to TRBD1 (6 bases). The ends were cut back, 2 bases at V and 2 bases at J, with 9 bases in the middle. From germline, CDR1 is SNHLY and CDR2 FYNNEI. The CDR3 extends over 14 amino acids. CDR3 in DNA: TGTGCCAGCAGTGAAACGGACAGTCAAGAGACCCAGTACTTC. Its translation: CASSETDSQETQYF.

Within the sample, this clone is large. This sequence joins TRBV27 and TRBJ1-4; D gene unclear. The V and J ends lost 3 bases and 0 bases respectively, with 5 bases between them. The germline CDR1 and CDR2 sequences are MNHEY and SMNVEV (reference sequence). The CDR3 extends over 14 amino acids. The CDR3 region has the DNA TGTGCCAGCAGTTTCACCACAACTAATGAAAAACTGTTTTTT. This encodes CASSFTTTNEKLFF.

This sequence joins TRBV28 and TRBJ1-6; D gene uncertain. V shed 3 bases and J shed 9 bases, with 3 bases lying between them. CDR3 length: 11 amino acids. Germline V gives CDR1 MDHEN, CDR2 SYDVKM. CDR3 bases: TGTGCCAGCAGTTTTCCTTCACCCCTCCACTTT. This codes for CASSFPSPLHF.

The genes are TRBV11-2 and TRBJ2-2, with TRBD1 matching 9 bases. V dropped 6 bases and J dropped 2; count of bases not matched to a gene: 7. CDR1 SGHAT and CDR2 FQNNGV come from the germline V gene. CDR3 length: 16 residues. CDR3 in amino acids: CASRRPGQGNTGELFF. Written as DNA, the CDR3 is TGTGCCAGCAGACGACCGGGACAGGGAAACACCGGGGAGCTGTTTTTT.

By frequency in the sample, this clone is large. The chain has TRBV6-5 and TRBJ2-1; tentatively, D is TRBD1 (6 bases). Trimming pared 2 bases from V and 10 bases from J, leaving 12 bases between. The CDR3 consists of 13 residues. Germline CDR1 reads MNHEY; CDR2 reads SVGAGI. The DNA for the CDR3 is TGTGCCAGCAGTTACGCAGGACAGAGCGAGCAGTTCTTC. Translated, it gives CASSYAGQSEQFF.

A few counts support this clone. The rearrangement links TRBV19 to TRBJ2-1; D not certain. This CDR3 comprises 12 residues. CDR1 is LNHDA and CDR2 is SQIVND in the germline V gene (reference sequence). V was cut by 9 bases and J by 5 bases, with 11 bases left in between. CDR3 sequence reads: CASHDWDNEQFF. For the CDR3, the DNA is TGTGCCAGCCACGACTGGGACAATGAGCAGTTCTTC.

The sample holds a few counts of this clone. The V call is TRBV5-1, the J call TRBJ1-2, with 8 bases lining up with TRBD1. With V trimmed by 4 bases and J by 7 bases, 6 bases remained unmatched. The CDR3 sequence is 13 residues long. Per germline, CDR1 SGHRS and CDR2 YFSETQ. Here the CDR3 DNA reads TGCGCCAGCAGCCCCGGCACAGGGGGTGGCTACACCTTC. The encoded protein is CASSPGTGGGYTF.

By its share, this clone is medium-sized. V gene TRBV28 combines with J gene TRBJ2-7, with unresolved D. In germline, CDR1 is MDHEN, CDR2 SYDVKM. V lost 6 bases and J 2 bases, leaving 14 bases between the germline ends. The CDR3 covers 14 residues. In nucleotides, the CDR3 is TGTGCCAGCAGGACCATACAGTTCACCTACGAGCAGTACTTC. This sequence encodes CASRTIQFTYEQYF.

CDR3 coding DNA: TGTGCCAGCAGTACCGAACAGGGGGCCTTTGGCACAGATACGCAGTATTTT. Its translation is CASSTEQGAFGTDTQYF. The chain recombines TRBV27 with TRBJ2-3; 9 bases agree with TRBD1. The V and J ends lost 5 bases and 1 base, in that order; junction bases with no gene match: 10. The CDR3 extends over 17 amino acids. Germline-derived CDR1 and CDR2 are MNHEY and SMNVEV (reference sequence).

The V and J genes are TRBV7-2 and TRBJ1-5, with 8 bases matching TRBD1. CDR1 and CDR2 (germline): SGHTA, FQGNSA. The CDR3 consists of 16 residues. Losses at the gene ends were 1 base for V and 0 bases for J; bases not matched to a gene: 2. The CDR3 bases are TGTGCCAGCAGCTTAGGGACAGGGCTTAGCAATCAGCCCCAGCATTTT. Protein sequence: CASSLGTGLSNQPQHF. The entire variable domain, with the rest obtained from reference TRBV7-2 and TRBJ1-5, is as follows: GAGVSQSPSNKVTEKGKDVELRCDPISGHTALYWYRQSLGQGLEFLIYFQGNSAPDKSGLPSDRFSAERTGGSVSTLTIQRTQQEDSAVYLCASSLGTGLSNQPQHFGDGTRLSIL.